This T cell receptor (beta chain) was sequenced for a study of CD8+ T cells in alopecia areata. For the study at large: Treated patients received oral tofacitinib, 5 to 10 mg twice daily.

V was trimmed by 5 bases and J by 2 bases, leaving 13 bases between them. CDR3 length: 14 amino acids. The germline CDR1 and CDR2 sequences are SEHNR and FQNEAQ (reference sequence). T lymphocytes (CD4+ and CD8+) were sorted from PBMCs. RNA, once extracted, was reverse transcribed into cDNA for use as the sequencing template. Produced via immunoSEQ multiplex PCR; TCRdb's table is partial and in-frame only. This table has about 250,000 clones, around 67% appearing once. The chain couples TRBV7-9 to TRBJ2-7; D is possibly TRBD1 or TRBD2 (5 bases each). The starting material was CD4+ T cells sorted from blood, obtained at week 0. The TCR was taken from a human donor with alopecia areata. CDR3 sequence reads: CASSPLGDPYEQYF. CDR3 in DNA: TGTGCCAGCAGCCCGCTGGGGGACCCCTACGAGCAGTACTTC.